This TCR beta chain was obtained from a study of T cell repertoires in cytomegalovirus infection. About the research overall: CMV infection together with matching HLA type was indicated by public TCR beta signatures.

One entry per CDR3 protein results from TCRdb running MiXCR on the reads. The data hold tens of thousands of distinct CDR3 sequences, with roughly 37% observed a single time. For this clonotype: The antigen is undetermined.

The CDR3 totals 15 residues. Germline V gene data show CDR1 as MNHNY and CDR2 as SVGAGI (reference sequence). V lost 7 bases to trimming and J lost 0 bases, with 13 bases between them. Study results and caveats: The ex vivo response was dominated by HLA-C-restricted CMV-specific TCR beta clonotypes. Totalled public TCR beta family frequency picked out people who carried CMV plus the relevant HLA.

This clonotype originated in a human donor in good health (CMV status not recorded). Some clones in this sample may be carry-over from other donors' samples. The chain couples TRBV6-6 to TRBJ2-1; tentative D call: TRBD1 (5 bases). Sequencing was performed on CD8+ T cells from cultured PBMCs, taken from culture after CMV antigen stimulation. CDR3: CASTPDMSSYNEQFF. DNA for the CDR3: TGTGCCAGCACCCCGGACATGAGCTCCTACAATGAGCAGTTCTTC.